Reported below is one TCR beta chain. Its antigen is unknown. One junction end disagrees with the germline gene, perhaps due to a read error. Amplified TCR beta CDR3 regions derived from RNA transcripts. Primed by the HTBI set, a first-round RT-PCR was run on the TCR CDR3. TCRdb re-analysed the multiplex PCR reads in MiXCR, keeping a single row per CDR3 protein. The sample shows fewer than 700,000 distinct CDR3 sequences, approximately 17% of them seen only once. This sample was taken from a study of T cells in Graves' hyperthyroidism and ophthalmopathy. Overall study context: Peripheral blood sampling occurred at initial diagnosis, before any treatment.

The CDR3 covers 15 residues. CDR1 and CDR2 (germline): SGHRS, YFSETQ. Broader study findings: Prediction of ophthalmopathy progression came a median approximately 6.6 months pre-onset. Most clonotypes that expanded in the thyroid above 0.001 also showed up in blood.

Clinical symptoms, serum thyroxine, TRAb, thyroid ultrasound and orbital computed tomography established diagnosis. The receptor was derived from a woman younger than 35 with Graves' ophthalmopathy. The chain carries TRBV5-1 and TRBJ2-2; 8 positions match TRBD1. The specimen sequenced was blood. The CDR3 region is CTSSLFTGGSGELFF. Here the CDR3 DNA reads TGCACCAGCAGCTTGTTTACAGGGGGTTCCGGGGAGCTGTTTTTT.